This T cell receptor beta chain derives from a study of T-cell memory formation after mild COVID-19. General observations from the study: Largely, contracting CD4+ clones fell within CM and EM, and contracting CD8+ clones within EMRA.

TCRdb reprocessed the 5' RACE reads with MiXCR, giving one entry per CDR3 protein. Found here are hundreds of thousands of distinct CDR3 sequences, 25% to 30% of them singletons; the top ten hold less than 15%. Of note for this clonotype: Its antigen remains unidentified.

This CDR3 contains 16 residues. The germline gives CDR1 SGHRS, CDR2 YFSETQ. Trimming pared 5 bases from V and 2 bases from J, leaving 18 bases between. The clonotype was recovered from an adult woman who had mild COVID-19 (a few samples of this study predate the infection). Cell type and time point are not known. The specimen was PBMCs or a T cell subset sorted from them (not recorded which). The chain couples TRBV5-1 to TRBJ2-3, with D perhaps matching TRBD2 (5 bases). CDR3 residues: CASSPTTLRLTDTQYF. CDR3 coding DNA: TGCGCCAGCAGTCCGACTACCCTACGCCTCACAGATACGCAGTATTTT.